The source of this TCR beta chain is a study of CD8 T cells in ankylosing spondylitis. Study observations and caveats: Blood from ankylosing spondylitis patients appeared to carry a characteristic roughly 8-variant TCR beta motif.

Construction of TCR beta libraries was performed using quantitative 5'-RACE with molecular barcodes. A single record per CDR3 protein comes from TCRdb applying MiXCR to the 5' RACE reads. Altogether about 240,000 distinct CDR3 sequences are present, 8% to 9.5% being singletons, with the ten largest covering 6.5% to 7%. This clonotype was recorded many times. Its antigen is currently unknown. Germline V lookup: CDR1 SGDLS, CDR2 YYNGEE. With V trimmed by 3 bases and J by 6 bases, 15 bases remained unmatched. This CDR3 contains 16 residues. This TCR was sampled from a male donor with ankylosing spondylitis or in good health (not recorded which). The sequencing sample was made of blood, either unsorted or a sorted T cell fraction (not recorded which). The chain joins TRBV9 to TRBJ2-7; 7 positions match TRBD2. CDR3 protein: CASSDRLAPGNGEQYF. In DNA form, the CDR3 reads TGTGCCAGCAGCGACCGACTAGCTCCGGGAAATGGCGAGCAGTACTTC.